This T cell receptor (beta chain) was identified during a study of control samples from healthy donors and cancer patients. Trimming removed 4 bases from V and 6 bases from J, with 13 bases in between. Per the germline V gene, CDR1 is LGHDT and CDR2 is YNNKEL (reference sequence). The CDR3 has 15 amino acids. Data came from immunoSEQ multiplex PCR; TCRdb stores just in-frame clones and leaves some out. The repertoire consists of 25,000 to 30,000 clones, with approximately 85% occurring once and the leading ten covering about 6.7%. This TCR came from a woman aged 55-69 years with head and neck cancer. Sequenced: PBMCs. V usage is TRBV3-1 (or the pseudogene TRBV3-2) and J usage is TRBJ1-6; unclear D gene. The CDR3 bases are TGTGCCAGCAGCCGGGTTAGAGGGAGTAATTCACCCCTCCACTTT. Translated, it gives CASSRVRGSNSPLHF.